This T cell receptor (beta chain) was obtained from a study of siplizumab effects on memory and regulatory T cells. A word on this clone: Its antigen is currently unknown.

Repertoires were generated with immunoSEQ multiplex PCR, while TCRdb's copy carries only in-frame clones and drops some. The data contain roughly 92,000 clones, around 94% of them singletons. V lost 5 bases to trimming and J lost 6 bases; unmatched junction nucleotides: 9. CDR1 and CDR2 (germline): MGHRA, YSYEKL. The length of the CDR3 is 14 residues. Study-level points and caveats: The study did not confirm that proliferating Tregs from siplizumab cultures were suppressive. It was not possible to assign a naive or memory phenotype to roughly 75-97% of proliferating CD4+ or CD8+ clones. Major contributors to the alloresponse seemed to be naive T cells, which also appeared more diverse than memory cells. Only a minor fraction of alloreactive clones mapped to unstimulated subsets.

This TCR derives from a human donor in good health. The chain joins TRBV4-1 to TRBJ1-1; 7 nucleotides match TRBD1. The sequencing sample was made of non-Treg CD4+ T cells sorted from blood. CDR3 loop: CASSAETGVSEAFF. The CDR3 DNA follows: TGCGCCAGCAGCGCAGAAACAGGGGTCTCTGAAGCTTTCTTT.